This is a list of T cell receptor beta chains from one sample in a study of cytomegalovirus exposure and HLA in healthy donors. Clones were sequenced by immunoSEQ multiplex PCR, and TCRdb holds only the in-frame ones, with some missing. This repertoire shows about 150,000 clones, over 75% found once; its top ten account for about 5.6%. Sequenced input: PBMCs. These receptor sequences come from a man aged 30 to 39 in good health and CMV-seropositive. CDR3s include the opening cysteine and the closing phenylalanine or tryptophan. D genes are given only for firm matches. Rows give clone size only sometimes, using once, few, many, or a class for an expanded clone.

>NA|TRBJ2-2|NA|TRBV19
TGTGCCAGTCGGGGTGTAAGGGAGCTGTTTTTT
CASRGVRELFF
>TRBD1|TRBJ2-2|NA|TRBV6-6
TGTGCCAGCAGCACGGGACAGGGGAACACCGGGGAGCTGTTTTTT
CASSTGQGNTGELFF
>NA|TRBJ1-5|few|TRBV15
TGTGCCACCAGCAGTGCCGACAGTAGCAATCAGCCCCAGCATTTT
CATSSADSSNQPQHF
>NA|TRBJ1-1|few|TRBV4-1
TGCGCCAGCAGCCTCTCGACATGGACACTGACCACTGAAGCTTTCTTT
CASSLSTWTLTTEAFF
>TRBD2|TRBJ2-7|NA|TRBV28
TGTACCAGCAGTTCCCTCGGACTAGCGGATTCGTACGAGCAGTACTTC
CTSSSLGLADSYEQYF
>NA|TRBJ2-3|NA|TRBV4-3
TGCGCCAGCAGCCAAGATGGCTTTACCACAGATACGCAGTATTTT
CASSQDGFTTDTQYF
>TRBD1|TRBJ2-2|NA|TRBV28
TGTGCCAGCAAGAAGGGACAGTTCGTTGCCGGGGAGCTGTTTTTT
CASKKGQFVAGELFF
>TRBD1|TRBJ2-7|NA|TRBV7-9
TGTTCCAGCAGCCCGGGACAGGCCTTCTCCTACGAGCAGTACTTC
CSSSPGQAFSYEQYF
>NA|TRBJ2-5|NA|TRBV7-2
TGTGCCAGCAGCTCAAGAAGGACAGAAGAGACCCAGTACTTC
CASSSRRTEETQYF
>NA|TRBJ2-1|few|TRBV2
TGTGCCAGCAGTGGGAGCATGCTAGCGCAATACAATGAGCAGTTCTTC
CASSGSMLAQYNEQFF